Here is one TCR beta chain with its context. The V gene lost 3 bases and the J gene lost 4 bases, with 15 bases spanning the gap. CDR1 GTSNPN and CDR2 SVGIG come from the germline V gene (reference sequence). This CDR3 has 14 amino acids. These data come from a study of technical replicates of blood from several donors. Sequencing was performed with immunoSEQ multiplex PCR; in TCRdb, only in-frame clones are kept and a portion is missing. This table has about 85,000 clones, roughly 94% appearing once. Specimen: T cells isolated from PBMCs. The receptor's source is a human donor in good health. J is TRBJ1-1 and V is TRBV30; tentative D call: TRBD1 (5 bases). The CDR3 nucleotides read TGTGCCTGGAGACGCCTCAGGGAGGGCACTGAAGCTTTCTTT. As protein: CAWRRLREGTEAFF.